These 5 T cell receptor beta chains were sequenced from one sample in a study of CD8+ T cells in alopecia areata. Treatment described: oral pan-JAK inhibitor, 5-10 mg twice daily. In each case, RNA was isolated and then reverse transcribed into cDNA as the sequencing template. The table came from immunoSEQ multiplex PCR; TCRdb's copy has only in-frame clones and leaves some out. The data show approximately 200,000 clones, approximately 60% seen once. The material sequenced was CD4+ T cells sorted from blood, taken at week 4, from a patient treated with tofacitinib. The receptors originated from a human donor with alopecia areata.

The sample holds many counts of this clone. The V and J genes are TRBV7-2 and TRBJ2-7; the D gene is possibly TRBD2 (5 bases). This CDR3 region has 13 residues. Germline V gene lookup returns CDR1 SGHTA and CDR2 FQGNSA. V shed 6 bases and J shed 2 bases, with 11 bases lying between them. For the CDR3, the DNA is TGTGCCAGCAGGGTGAGCGGAACCTACGAGCAGTACTTC. The encoded protein is CASRVSGTYEQYF.

The rearrangement links TRBV28 to TRBJ1-2; 11 bases agree with TRBD1. V lost 3 bases and J lost 4; bases outside the gene matches: 4. CDR1 is MDHEN and CDR2 is SYDVKM in the germline V gene. This CDR3 comprises 15 residues. The CDR3 here is CASSLRTGGSYGYTF. CDR3 nucleotides: TGTGCCAGCAGTTTGAGGACAGGGGGCAGCTATGGCTACACCTTC.

The chain couples TRBV4-2 to TRBJ2-2, with a weak D call TRBD2 (5 bases). With 1 base removed from V and 0 bases from J, the gap between germline ends came to 9 bases. Germline V gene sequence: CDR1 LGHNA, CDR2 YNFKEQ. The CDR3 is made up of 16 amino acids. CDR3 region: CASSQVSGANTGELFF. The CDR3, as DNA: TGTGCCAGCAGCCAAGTTTCCGGGGCGAACACCGGGGAGCTGTTTTTT.

There are a few counts of this clone. The chain joins TRBV28 to TRBJ2-6; unclear D gene. Trimming left V 4 bases short and J 2 bases short, with 6 bases between. The germline CDR1 and CDR2 sequences are MDHEN and SYDVKM. This CDR3 spans 14 amino acids. In DNA, the CDR3 is TGTGCCAGCAGTTCCCCAGCTGGGGCCAACGTCCTGACTTTC. This translates into CASSSPAGANVLTF.

This clone was observed a handful of times. The chain links TRBV7-3 to TRBJ2-3, with D hard to call. The germline CDR1 and CDR2 sequences are SGHTA and FQGTGA. The CDR3 runs to 14 residues. The ends were cut back, 8 bases at V and 0 bases at J, with 12 bases in the middle. CDR3: CASASSVSTDTQYF. The DNA of the CDR3 is TGTGCCAGCGCGTCGAGCGTGAGCACAGATACGCAGTATTTT. Combining the CDR3 with reference TRBV7-3 and TRBJ2-3 gives the whole variable domain GAGVSQTPSNKVTEKGKYVELRCDPISGHTALYWYRQSLGQGPEFLIYFQGTGAADDSGLPNDRFFAVRPEGSVSTLKIQRTERGDSAVYLCASASSVSTDTQYFGPGTRLTVL.